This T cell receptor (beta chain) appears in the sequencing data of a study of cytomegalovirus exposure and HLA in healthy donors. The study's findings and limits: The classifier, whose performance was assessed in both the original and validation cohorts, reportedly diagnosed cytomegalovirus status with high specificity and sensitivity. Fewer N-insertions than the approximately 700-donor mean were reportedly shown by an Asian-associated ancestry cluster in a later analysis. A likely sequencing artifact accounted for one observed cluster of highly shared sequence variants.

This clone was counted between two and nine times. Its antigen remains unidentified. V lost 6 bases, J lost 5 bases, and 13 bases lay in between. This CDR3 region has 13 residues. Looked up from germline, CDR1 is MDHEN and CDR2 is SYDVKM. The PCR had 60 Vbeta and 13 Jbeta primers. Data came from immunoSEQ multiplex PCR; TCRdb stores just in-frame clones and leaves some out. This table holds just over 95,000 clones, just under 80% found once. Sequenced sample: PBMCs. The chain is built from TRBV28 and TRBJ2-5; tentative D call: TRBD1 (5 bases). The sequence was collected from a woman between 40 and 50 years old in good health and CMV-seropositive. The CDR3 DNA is TGTGCCAGCAGGGGCAGGGTCATGGAGACCCAGTACTTC. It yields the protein CASRGRVMETQYF.